The rows below give T cell receptor beta chains drawn from one sample of a study of cytomegalovirus exposure and HLA in healthy donors. Assay used: immunoSEQ multiplex PCR; TCRdb lists only in-frame clones, some missing. The sample holds some 66,000 clones; around 75% are singletons and the top ten take about 7.8%. The sample consisted of PBMCs. These receptors were taken from a man in his sixties in good health and CMV-seropositive. Each CDR3 is given with its conserved first and last residue. A D gene is named only where the DNA matches it firmly. The size field is filled for only some rows; it gives once, few, many or a size class.

J: TRBJ1-2
V: TRBV2
size: once
D: .
DNA: TGTGCCAGCAGTGAACGGGGTGGCTACACCTTC
CDR3: CASSERGGYTF

J: TRBJ2-1
V: TRBV18
size: few
D: TRBD2
DNA: TGTGCCAGCTCGCAAGGACTAGCGGGGGGGCCCAAGAATGAGCAGTTCTTC
CDR3: CASSQGLAGGPKNEQFF

J: TRBJ1-3
V: TRBV14
size: .
D: .
DNA: TGTGCCAGCAGCCAACTCCAGGGAAGCTCTGGAAACACCATATATTTT
CDR3: CASSQLQGSSGNTIYF

J: TRBJ2-7
V: TRBV20-1
size: .
D: .
DNA: TGCAGTGTCGCTGGGACTTACGAGCAGTACTTC
CDR3: CSVAGTYEQYF

J: TRBJ1-4
V: TRBV5-1
size: .
D: .
DNA: TGCGCCAGCTCAGAGCGGACGATTGGGGAAAAACTGTTTTTT
CDR3: CASSERTIGEKLFF

J: TRBJ2-3
V: TRBV2
size: .
D: .
DNA: TGTGCCAGCAGCGCAGGGGGCACAGATACGCAGTATTTT
CDR3: CASSAGGTDTQYF

J: TRBJ2-3
V: TRBV6-5
size: medium-sized
D: .
DNA: TGTGCCAGCAGTTACTCGGGCTATGGGGATACGCAGTATTTT
CDR3: CASSYSGYGDTQYF

J: TRBJ2-5
V: TRBV5-4
size: .
D: .
DNA: TGTGCCAGCAGCGCGCAGCGAGCCGAGACCCAGTACTTC
CDR3: CASSAQRAETQYF

J: TRBJ1-2
V: TRBV28
size: .
D: TRBD1
DNA: TGTGCCAGCAGTTTCGACAGGGGGCAGGGTGGCTACACCTTC
CDR3: CASSFDRGQGGYTF

J: TRBJ2-7
V: TRBV11-3
size: .
D: .
DNA: TGTGCCAGCAGCCGTGCTAGGGGGTCCTACGAGCAGTACTTC
CDR3: CASSRARGSYEQYF

J: TRBJ2-5
V: TRBV5-1
size: .
D: .
DNA: TGCGCCAGCAGCTTAAACACAGGGTCGGTAGAGACCCAGTACTTC
CDR3: CASSLNTGSVETQYF

J: TRBJ2-5
V: TRBV7-9
size: once
D: TRBD1
DNA: TGTGCCAGCAGCTTTAAGGACAGGACAGAGACCCAGTACTTC
CDR3: CASSFKDRTETQYF

J: TRBJ1-2
V: TRBV28
size: .
D: TRBD1
DNA: TGTGCCAGCAGTTCCCCCCCCGAGGGGGCCTATGGCTACACCTTC
CDR3: CASSSPPEGAYGYTF

J: TRBJ2-5
V: TRBV25-1
size: .
D: TRBD2
DNA: TGTGCCAGCAGCCTGGGAGGGTCTGGGGAGACCCAGTACTTC
CDR3: CASSLGGSGETQYF

J: TRBJ2-5
V: TRBV5-6
size: few
D: TRBD1
DNA: TGTGCCAGCAGCTTGGCCGAGGGGGCATTCCCCCTCCGACCCACAGGGGACTTC
CDR3: CASSLAEGAFPLRPTGDF

J: TRBJ2-5
V: TRBV7-8
size: .
D: .
DNA: TGTGCCAGCAGCTCGGGACTGGCCGTAACCCAGTACTTC
CDR3: CASSSGLAVTQYF

J: TRBJ2-7
V: TRBV6-5
size: .
D: TRBD1
DNA: TGTGCCAGCAGTCACCGGGACAGGGGGTACGAGCAGTACTTC
CDR3: CASSHRDRGYEQYF

J: TRBJ2-7
V: TRBV2
size: .
D: .
DNA: TGTGCCGGCAGTGTGGAGGTCTACGAGCAGTACTTC
CDR3: CAGSVEVYEQYF

J: TRBJ2-1
V: TRBV2
size: once
D: TRBD1
DNA: TGTGCCAGCAGGACAGGGCCTTACGACAATGAGCAGTTCTTC
CDR3: CASRTGPYDNEQFF

J: TRBJ1-1
V: TRBV2
size: .
D: TRBD1
DNA: TGTGCCAGCAGGAGATCCGGGACAGGGAACACTGAAGCTTTCTTT
CDR3: CASRRSGTGNTEAFF

J: TRBJ2-3
V: TRBV13
size: .
D: .
DNA: TGTGCCAGCAGCTTAGGGGGGACTGCCACAGATACGCAGTATTTT
CDR3: CASSLGGTATDTQYF

J: TRBJ2-7
V: TRBV7-6
size: .
D: .
DNA: TGTGCCAGCAGCCCGCAGGAGGGTCGGGCCTACGAGCAGTACTTC
CDR3: CASSPQEGRAYEQYF

J: TRBJ2-6
V: TRBV7-6
size: .
D: .
DNA: TGTGCCAGCAGCCAGGGGGGCTCTGGGGCCAACGTCCTGACTTTC
CDR3: CASSQGGSGANVLTF

J: TRBJ2-1
V: TRBV9
size: .
D: .
DNA: TGTGCCAGCAGCGTAGATACTAGCTCGAGCTACAATGAGCAGTTCTTC
CDR3: CASSVDTSSSYNEQFF

J: TRBJ2-1
V: TRBV7-9
size: .
D: TRBD2
DNA: TGTGCCAGCAGCCTTAGCGGGAGCTCCTACAATGAGCAGTTCTTC
CDR3: CASSLSGSSYNEQFF